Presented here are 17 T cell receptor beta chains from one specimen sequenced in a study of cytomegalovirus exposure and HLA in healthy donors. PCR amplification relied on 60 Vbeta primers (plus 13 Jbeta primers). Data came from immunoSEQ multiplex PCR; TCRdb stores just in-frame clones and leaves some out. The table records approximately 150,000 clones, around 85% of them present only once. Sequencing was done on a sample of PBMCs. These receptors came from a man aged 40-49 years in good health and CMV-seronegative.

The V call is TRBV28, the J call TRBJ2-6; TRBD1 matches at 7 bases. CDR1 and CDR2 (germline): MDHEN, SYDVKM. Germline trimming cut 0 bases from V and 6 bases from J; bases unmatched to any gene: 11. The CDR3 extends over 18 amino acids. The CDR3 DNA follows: TGTGCCAGCAGTTTATGGGGGACAGATTCTCTGGAGGCCAACGTCCTGACTTTC. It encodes CASSLWGTDSLEANVLTF.

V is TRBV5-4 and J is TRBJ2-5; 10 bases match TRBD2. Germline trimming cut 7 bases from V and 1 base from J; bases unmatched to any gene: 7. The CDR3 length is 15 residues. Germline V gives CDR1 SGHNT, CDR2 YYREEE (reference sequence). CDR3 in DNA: TGTGCCAGCGGCGGAGGACTAGCGGTCCAAGAGACCCAGTACTTC. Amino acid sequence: CASGGGLAVQETQYF.

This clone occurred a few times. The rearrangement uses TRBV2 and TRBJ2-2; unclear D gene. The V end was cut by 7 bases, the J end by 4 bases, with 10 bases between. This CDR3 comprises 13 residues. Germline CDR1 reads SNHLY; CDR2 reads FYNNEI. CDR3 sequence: CASISDGTGELFF. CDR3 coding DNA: TGTGCCAGCATATCAGATGGCACCGGGGAGCTGTTTTTT.

The CDR3 spells CASSNYGRGVGETKNIQYF. CDR3 sequence (DNA): TGTGCCAGCAGCAATTATGGGCGGGGGGTAGGTGAAACCAAAAACATTCAGTACTTC. The chain uses TRBV21-1 and TRBJ2-4; the table gives TRBD2 as D, unverified against the DNA. TRBV21-1 is reported as a pseudogene. The CDR3 is 19 residues long.

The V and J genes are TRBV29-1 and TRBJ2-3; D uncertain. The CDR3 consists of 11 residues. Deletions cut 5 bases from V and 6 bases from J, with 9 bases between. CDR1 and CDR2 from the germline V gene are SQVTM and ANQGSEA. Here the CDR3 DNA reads TGCAGCGTTAGCCACCCCGATACGCAGTATTTT. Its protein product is CSVSHPDTQYF.

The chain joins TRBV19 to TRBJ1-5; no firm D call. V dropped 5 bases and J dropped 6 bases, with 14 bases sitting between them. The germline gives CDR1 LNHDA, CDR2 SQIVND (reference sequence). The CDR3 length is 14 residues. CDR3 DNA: TGTGCCAGTAGTCCTGCCCCCTCGGTTCAGCCCCAGCATTTT. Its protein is CASSPAPSVQPQHF.

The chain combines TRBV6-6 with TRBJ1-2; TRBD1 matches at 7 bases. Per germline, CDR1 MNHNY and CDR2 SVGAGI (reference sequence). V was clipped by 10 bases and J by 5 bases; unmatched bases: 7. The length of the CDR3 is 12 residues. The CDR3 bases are TGTGCCACACCGGGACAGAAGTATGGCTACACCTTC. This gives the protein CATPGQKYGYTF.

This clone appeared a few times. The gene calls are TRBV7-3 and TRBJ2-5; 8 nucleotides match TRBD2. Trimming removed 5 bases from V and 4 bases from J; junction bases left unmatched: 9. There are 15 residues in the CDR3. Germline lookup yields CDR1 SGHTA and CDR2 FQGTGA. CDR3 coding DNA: TGTGCCAGCAGCGCCATCGGGGGGGCATCAGAGACCCAGTACTTC. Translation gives CASSAIGGASETQYF.

CDR3 nucleotides: TGTGCCAGCAGTTACAGGGGGCTGGCTTCACCCCTCCACTTT. As protein: CASSYRGLASPLHF. The J gene is TRBJ1-6, the V gene TRBV6-5; 7 bases agree with TRBD1. The junction had 4 bases not matched to a gene; V was cut back by 2 bases and J by 9 bases. From germline, CDR1 is MNHEY and CDR2 SVGAGI. CDR3 length: 14 amino acids.

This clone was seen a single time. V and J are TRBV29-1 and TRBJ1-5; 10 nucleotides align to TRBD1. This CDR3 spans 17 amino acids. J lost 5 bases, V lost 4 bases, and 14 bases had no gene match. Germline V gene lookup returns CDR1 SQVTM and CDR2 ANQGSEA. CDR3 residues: CSVGGRQDRGDDQPQHF. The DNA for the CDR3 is TGCAGCGTTGGGGGGCGCCAGGACAGGGGGGACGATCAGCCCCAGCATTTT. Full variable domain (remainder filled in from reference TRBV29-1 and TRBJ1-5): SAVISQKPSRDICQRGTSLTIQCQVDSQVTMMFWYRQQPGQSLTLIATANQGSEATYESGFVIDKFPISRPNLTFSTLTVSNMSPEDSSIYLCSVGGRQDRGDDQPQHFGDGTRLSIL.

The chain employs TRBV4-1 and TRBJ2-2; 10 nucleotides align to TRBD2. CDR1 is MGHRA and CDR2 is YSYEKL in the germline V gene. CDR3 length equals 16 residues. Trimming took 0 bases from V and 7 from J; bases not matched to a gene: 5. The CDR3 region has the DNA TGCGCCAGCAGCCAAGAGGCCAGCGGGGGGGTCGGGGAGCTGTTTTTT. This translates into CASSQEASGGVGELFF.

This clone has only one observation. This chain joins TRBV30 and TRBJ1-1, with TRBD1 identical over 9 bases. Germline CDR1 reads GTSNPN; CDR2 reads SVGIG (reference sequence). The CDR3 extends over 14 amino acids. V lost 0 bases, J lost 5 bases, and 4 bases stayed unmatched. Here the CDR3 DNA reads TGTGCCTGGAGTGTCGGACAGGGGTGGACTGAAGCTTTCTTT. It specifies CAWSVGQGWTEAFF.

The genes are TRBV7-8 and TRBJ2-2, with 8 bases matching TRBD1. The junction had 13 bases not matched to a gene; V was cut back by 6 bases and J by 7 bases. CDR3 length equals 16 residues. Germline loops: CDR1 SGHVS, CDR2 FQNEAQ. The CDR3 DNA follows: TGTGCCAGCAGACCTTCAAGGCAGGGGGCGGACGGGGAGCTGTTTTTT. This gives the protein CASRPSRQGADGELFF.

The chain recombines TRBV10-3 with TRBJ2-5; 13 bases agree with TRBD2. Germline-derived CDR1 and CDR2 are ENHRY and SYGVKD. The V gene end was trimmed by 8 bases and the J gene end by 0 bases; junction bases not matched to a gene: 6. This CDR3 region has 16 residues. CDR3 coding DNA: TGTGCCATCGGGACTAGCGGGACAATCAACCAAGAGACCCAGTACTTC. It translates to CAIGTSGTINQETQYF.

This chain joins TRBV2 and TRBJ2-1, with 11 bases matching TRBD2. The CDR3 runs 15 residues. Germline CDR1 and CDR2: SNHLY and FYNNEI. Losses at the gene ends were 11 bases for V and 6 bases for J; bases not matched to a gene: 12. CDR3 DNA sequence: TGTGCCGTACCTAGCGGGGGGCCCACCGGCAATGAGCAGTTCTTC. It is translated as CAVPSGGPTGNEQFF.

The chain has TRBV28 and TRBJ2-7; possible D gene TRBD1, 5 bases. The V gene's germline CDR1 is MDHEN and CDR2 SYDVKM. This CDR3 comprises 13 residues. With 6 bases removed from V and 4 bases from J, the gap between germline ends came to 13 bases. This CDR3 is CASRSGFRYEQYF. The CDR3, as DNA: TGTGCCAGCAGATCAGGGTTTAGGTACGAGCAGTACTTC.

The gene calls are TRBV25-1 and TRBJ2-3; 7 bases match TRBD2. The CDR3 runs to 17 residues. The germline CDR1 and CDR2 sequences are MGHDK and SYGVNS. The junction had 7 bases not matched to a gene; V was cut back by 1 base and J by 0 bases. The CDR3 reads CASSESGRGYSTDTQYF. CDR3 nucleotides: TGTGCCAGCAGTGAATCCGGGCGGGGGTATAGCACAGATACGCAGTATTTT.